This TCR beta chain comes out of a study of blood T cell repertoires in COVID-19. In the original processing: For nucleated cells, counts were estimated from reference gene primer amplification. The repertoire was sequenced with immunoSEQ multiplex PCR; TCRdb's copy has only in-frame clones and lacks some. For V, J and clone size, that table is used; D and trimming come from the DNA. The sample has 410,000 or so clones; approximately 90% are singletons. V was trimmed by 4 bases and J by 1 base, leaving 13 bases between them. This CDR3 spans 15 amino acids. The germline V gene encodes CDR1 MGHRA and CDR2 YSYEKL.

What was sequenced was peripheral blood. The source of this sequence is a middle-aged woman with COVID-19, enrolled during active disease. The chain recombines TRBV4-1 with TRBJ1-1; D unclear. The CDR3 coding sequence is TGCGCCAGCAGCCTCGGACGGGGTCCGAACACTGAAGCTTTCTTT. It encodes CASSLGRGPNTEAFF.